This T cell receptor (beta chain) was observed in a study of blood T cell repertoires in COVID-19. Authors' data handling: Reference gene primer amplification gave nucleated cell count estimates. The method was immunoSEQ multiplex PCR; TCRdb's version includes in-frame clones alone and lacks a portion of them. For V, J and clone size, that table is used; D and trimming come from the DNA. The sample carries about 170,000 clones, approximately 82% recorded once. Germline V lookup: CDR1 SGDLS, CDR2 YYNGEE. V lost 1 base and J 0 bases, leaving 8 bases between the germline ends. This CDR3 has 15 amino acids.

This chain joins TRBV9 and TRBJ1-5; D uncertain. The sequenced sample was peripheral blood. The sequence derives from a woman aged 80 or over with acute or convalescent COVID-19. The CDR3, as DNA: TGTGCCAGCAGCGTACGAGGAAATAGCAATCAGCCCCAGCATTTT. It specifies CASSVRGNSNQPQHF.